The 32 T cell receptor delta chains in this list originate from one sample, sequenced in a study of gamma-delta T cells after stem cell transplantation. TCRdb repeated clone calling on the RT-PCR reads with CATT. Of fewer than 12,000 delta-chain clones in the sample, over 1% were seen once. Material for sequencing was gamma-delta T cells. The receptors derive from a human donor. It is not recorded whose cells these are; they may come from a transplant donor.

This clone was counted a few times. For this DNA, TCRdb reports the protein of a much larger clone, which diverges at residue 3, most likely from a read error; the protein presented here is translated directly from the DNA. The rearrangement joins TRDV2 to TRDJ1, with D perhaps matching TRDD2 (5 bases). Germline loops: CDR1 GEAIGNYY, CDR2 EKD. The CDR3 runs to 14 residues. The chain's CDR3 is CARDTLQESDKLIF. The CDR3, as DNA: TGTGCCCGTGACACCCTTCAGGAATCCGATAAACTCATCTTT.

By its share, this clone is medium-sized. V is TRDV2 and J is TRDJ1; 13 positions agree with TRDD3. There are 17 residues in the CDR3. Germline V CDR1 and CDR2: GEAIGNYY, EKD. The trim removed 3 bases at V and 0 bases at J, leaving 6 bases unmatched. The CDR3 DNA is TGTGCCTGTGACTTCGTACTGGGGGATACGTACACCGATAAACTCATCTTT. Protein product: CACDFVLGDTYTDKLIF.

Points on this clone: TCRdb assigns this DNA the protein of a much larger clone, which departs from its translation at residue 14; this likely reflects a read error, and the protein shown comes from translating the DNA. The rearrangement uses TRDV2 and TRDJ1, with 10 bases lining up with TRDD3. The length of the CDR3 is 16 residues. The germline V gene encodes CDR1 GEAIGNYY and CDR2 EKD. The CDR3 region is CACDTVWGIDTDKPIF. Here the CDR3 DNA reads TGTGCCTGTGACACCGTCTGGGGGATAGACACCGATAAACCCATCTTT.

With respect to this clone: TCRdb has a much larger clone's protein, which differs at residue 10 from the translation of this DNA, likely because of a read error; what is shown is the protein translated from the DNA. At the DNA level, this CDR3 is encoded by other sequences in the same sample as well. The chain has TRDV2 and TRDJ1, with 12 nucleotides matching TRDD3. Unmatched junction bases numbered 8, after V lost 4 bases and J lost 0 bases. The CDR3 sequence is 17 residues long. From germline, CDR1 is GEAIGNYY and CDR2 EKD. CDR3 nucleotide sequence: TGTGCCTGTGATAAACTGGGGGATACTAGGGACACCGATAAACTCATCTTT. It codes for CACDKLGDTRDTDKLIF.

This clone is medium-sized (0.01 to 0.1%) in the sample. V and J are TRDV2 and TRDJ1; a weak D match, TRDD3 (5 bases). Trimming removed 3 bases at V and 0 bases at J, with 19 bases between. The CDR3 sequence is 17 residues long. CDR1 is GEAIGNYY, CDR2 EKD, per germline. CDR3 residues: CACDSIGDTIYTDKLIF. CDR3 bases: TGTGCCTGTGACTCTATTGGGGACACAATATACACCGATAAACTCATCTTT.

This clone was seen many times. The V call is TRDV2, the J call TRDJ3; 12 nucleotides match TRDD3. The trim removed 3 bases at V and 0 bases at J, leaving 5 bases unmatched. Germline V lookup: CDR1 GEAIGNYY, CDR2 EKD. There are 19 residues in the CDR3. CDR3 in amino acids: CACDPVLGDTSWDTRQMFF. The DNA of the CDR3 is TGTGCCTGTGACCCCGTACTGGGGGATACCTCCTGGGACACCCGACAGATGTTTTTC.

On this clone itself: The DNA is left out, because the CDR3 cannot be placed on it with certainty; the CDR3 is given as TCRdb lists it. The genes are TRAV29/DV5 and TRDJ1; the listed D gene, TRDD3, was not tested against the DNA. The CDR3 is 21 amino acids in total, end residues counted. Germline loops: CDR1 NSMFDY, CDR2 ISSIKDK. This CDR3 is CSVLLCSKRELCWGDPDKLIF.

Of note for this clone: This likely traces to a read error, being one base from a far larger clone. The chain uses TRDV2 and TRDJ1; 12 bases align to TRDD3. The CDR3 spans 23 residues. Unmatched junction bases numbered 28, after V lost 5 bases and J lost 1 base. Germline V gives CDR1 GEAIGNYY, CDR2 EKD. The CDR3 reads CACGSMLGDTREGYHQGTDKLIF. The CDR3 coding sequence is TGTGCCTGTGGCTCAATGCTGGGGGATACGCGGGAAGGTTACCATCAAGGCACCGATAAACTCATCTTT.

This clone has more than one count but fewer than ten. Just one base apart from a much larger clone, this may be a read error. The same CDR3 arises from other DNA sequences in this sample as well. The rearrangement uses TRDV2 and TRDJ3, with 7 bases identical to TRDD3. The CDR3 is 18 residues long. Germline-derived CDR1 and CDR2 are GEAIGNYY and EKD. Trimming took 0 bases from V and 0 from J; bases not matched to a gene: 4. CDR3: CACDTAGGDSWDTRQMFF. DNA for the CDR3: TGTGCCTGTGACACCGCTGGGGGGGACTCCTGGGACACCCGACAGATGTTTTTC.

Comments on this clone: Since a much larger clone is just one base distant, this may be a read error. The V gene is TRDV2, the J gene TRDJ1; TRDD3 aligns across 7 bases. Looked up from germline, CDR1 is GEAIGNYY and CDR2 is EKD. This CDR3 is built from 16 residues. The CDR3 DNA is TGTGCCTGTGACTCCCTGGGGGGATCGTACACCGATAAACTCACCTTT. Amino acids: CACDSLGGSYTDKLTF.

This clone was seen only a few times. With only one base between it and a far larger clone, this is likely a read error. Distinct nucleotide sequences in the sample also encode this CDR3. V usage is TRDV2 and J usage is TRDJ1; D might be TRDD3 (5 bases). Germline V gene lookup returns CDR1 GEAIGNYY and CDR2 EKD. The CDR3 is 15 residues long. For the CDR3, the DNA is TGTGCCTGTGACACGCTGGGAGACCACACCGATAAGCTCATCTTT. Amino acid sequence: CACDTLGDHTDKLIF.

This clone was counted ten times or more. The chain recombines TRDV2 with TRDJ1, with 9 bases lining up with TRDD3. The junction had 22 bases not matched to a gene; V was cut back by 2 bases and J by 4 bases. This CDR3 comprises 20 residues. Germline V gives CDR1 GEAIGNYY, CDR2 EKD. Written as DNA, the CDR3 is TGTGCCTGTGACAAAGTGGGGGATAATTTTAGGAGGCGCGGGGGCGATAAACTCATCTTT. It is translated as CACDKVGDNFRRRGGDKLIF.

This clone was recorded a few times. TCRdb records a much larger clone's protein for this DNA, with a difference at residue 8 that likely arises from a read error; the protein given is the translation of the DNA. This chain uses TRDV2 with TRDJ1, with TRDD3 identical over 7 bases. The CDR3 is 17 residues long. The V gene's germline CDR1 is GEAIGNYY and CDR2 EKD. J was trimmed by 3 bases and V by 0 bases; bases with no gene match: 12. The CDR3 DNA is TGTGCCTGTGACACCGTCCGGAGGATACGAAATCCCGATAAACTCATCTTT. It encodes CACDTVRRIRNPDKLIF.

This clone occurred a few times. The chain links TRDV2 to TRDJ2; 8 nucleotides line up with TRDD3. This CDR3 has 17 amino acids. Germline V gives CDR1 GEAIGNYY, CDR2 EKD. Trimming at V came to 0 bases and at J to 6 bases, leaving 11 bases not matched to a gene. The CDR3 here is CACDTLLGAPGSAQLFF. In DNA form, the CDR3 reads TGTGCCTGTGACACCTTACTGGGGGCCCCCGGCTCAGCACAACTCTTCTTT.

Comments on this clone: A read error likely explains why the TCRdb protein, taken from a much larger clone, differs from this DNA's translation at residue 18; the protein shown is translated from the DNA. V gene TRDV2 combines with J gene TRDJ2; 9 bases map to TRDD3. In germline, CDR1 is GEAIGNYY, CDR2 EKD. This CDR3 has 20 residues. CDR3 sequence reads: CACDTLPPGGSSTLTAQPFF. The CDR3 coding sequence is TGTGCCTGTGACACCCTTCCCCCTGGGGGATCGTCTACATTGACAGCACAACCCTTCTTT.

This clone was observed a few times. A read error is the likely source, as a far larger clone sits one nucleotide away. The V call is TRDV2, the J call TRDJ1; TRDD3 is a possible D gene (5 bases). The CDR3 loop spans 13 amino acids. Germline CDR1 GEAIGNYY, CDR2 EKD. V was trimmed by 5 bases and J by 4 bases, leaving 13 bases between them. CDR3 sequence: CACGSLGGDKLIF. In nucleotides, the CDR3 is TGTGCCTGTGGCAGCCTGGGTGGCGATAAACTCATCTTT.

A remark on this clone: Since a far larger clone is one base different, this is likely a read error. The chain couples TRDV2 to TRDJ1, with 11 bases lining up with TRDD3. Germline V gene data show CDR1 as GEAIGNYY and CDR2 as EKD. Trimming removed 0 bases from V and 0 bases from J; junction bases left unmatched: 23. CDR3 size: 23 residues. CDR3 sequence: CACDTIGSGGLGDNVPYTDKLIF. In DNA, the CDR3 is TGTGCCTGTGACACCATTGGGTCCGGAGGACTGGGGGATAATGTCCCGTACACCGATAAACTCATCTTT.

This clone was counted between two and nine times. The chain links TRDV2 to TRDJ1; 12 nucleotides match TRDD3. CDR3 size: 20 residues. Germline loops: CDR1 GEAIGNYY, CDR2 EKD. V was clipped by 0 bases and J by 0 bases; unmatched bases: 13. CDR3 residues: CACDTVVTGGYPPHTDKLIF. The CDR3 DNA sequence: TGTGCCTGTGACACCGTAGTTACTGGGGGATACCCCCCACACACCGATAAACTCATCTTT.

Note on this clone: The protein TCRdb lists belongs to a much larger clone and differs from this DNA's translation at residue 5, which points to a read error; the protein shown is made from the DNA. The chain is built from TRDV2 and TRDJ1, with TRDD3 matching 10 bases. The CDR3 is made up of 18 amino acids. The germline V gene encodes CDR1 GEAIGNYY and CDR2 EKD. V shed 1 base, J shed 0 bases, and the junction held 10 bases outside the gene matches. The CDR3, as DNA: TGTGCCTGTGACACGGTTACTGGGGGATCTTTGTACACCGATAAACTCATCTTT. Protein sequence: CACDTVTGGSLYTDKLIF.

The genes are TRDV2 and TRDJ1; tentatively, D is TRDD2 (5 bases). This CDR3 comprises 17 residues. Germline CDR1 is GEAIGNYY and CDR2 is EKD. V shed 3 bases and J shed 2 bases, with 21 bases lying between them. CDR3 loop: CACDPLHAGPSTDKLIF. CDR3 nucleotides: TGTGCCTGTGACCCCCTCCATGCCGGGCCTTCGACCGATAAACTCATCTTT.

By sample fraction, this clone is medium-sized. This chain connects TRDV2 to TRDJ3; 11 bases fit TRDD3. After removal of 0 bases from V and 0 bases from J, the junction contained 9 bases not matched to a gene. Germline V gene data show CDR1 as GEAIGNYY and CDR2 as EKD. There are 21 residues in the CDR3. The CDR3 DNA follows: TGTGCCTGTGACACCGTGCTGGGGGATACACGTGACTCCTGGGACACCCGACAGATGTTTTTC. This encodes CACDTVLGDTRDSWDTRQMFF.

On this clone itself: The amino acid sequence in TCRdb belongs to a much larger clone and departs from this DNA's translation at residue 6, likely a sequencing read error; the sequence shown is translated from the DNA. This chain uses TRDV2 with TRDJ1; TRDD3 agrees at 9 bases. The CDR3 length is 15 residues. Per germline, CDR1 GEAIGNYY and CDR2 EKD. V was clipped by 3 bases and J by 1 base; unmatched bases: 5. DNA for the CDR3: TGTGCCTGTGACCCACCGGGGATACGCACCGATAAACTCATCTTT. Amino acid sequence: CACDPPGIRTDKLIF.

This clone was counted ten times or more. The rearrangement uses TRDV2 and TRDJ3; TRDD3 agrees at 7 bases. Germline CDR1 and CDR2: GEAIGNYY and EKD. The CDR3 totals 17 residues. The ends lost 0 bases at V and 5 bases at J; junction bases unmatched: 6. Here the CDR3 DNA reads TGTGCCTGTGACACCGTGGGGATAAAAGGGGACACCCGACAGATGTTTTTC. Encoded protein: CACDTVGIKGDTRQMFF.

This clone turned up a few times. TCRdb assigns this DNA the protein of a much larger clone, which departs from its translation at residue 4; this likely reflects a read error, and the protein shown comes from translating the DNA. The rearrangement joins TRDV2 to TRDJ2, with D possibly TRDD3 on 5 matching bases. Germline CDR1 GEAIGNYY, CDR2 EKD. The CDR3 sequence is 15 residues long. The CDR3 DNA is TGTGCCTGTGGCACCCTGGGAGAGTTGACAGCACAACTCTTCTTT. Amino acid sequence: CACGTLGELTAQLFF.

For this clone: The amino acid sequence in TCRdb belongs to a much larger clone and departs from this DNA's translation at residue 13, likely a sequencing read error; the sequence shown is translated from the DNA. The V gene is TRDV2, the J gene TRDJ3, with TRDD3 matching over 9 bases. The CDR3 has 20 amino acids. CDR1 and CDR2 (germline): GEAIGNYY, EKD. CDR3 region: CACDTVRTGGGTCDTRQMFF. CDR3 sequence (DNA): TGTGCCTGTGACACCGTCCGTACTGGGGGAGGTACCTGTGACACCCGACAGATGTTTTTC.

The V gene is TRDV2, the J gene TRDJ1; 12 bases align to TRDD3. The CDR3 consists of 17 residues. The V gene end was trimmed by 3 bases and the J gene end by 1 base; junction bases not matched to a gene: 8. Germline CDR1 and CDR2: GEAIGNYY and EKD. The CDR3 region has the DNA TGTGCCTGTGACCCAGTACTGGGGGATACAGCCACCGATAAACTCATCTTT. It encodes CACDPVLGDTATDKLIF.

This clone is medium-sized. This chain links TRDV2 with TRDJ1, with 8 bases fitting TRDD3. The CDR3 is made up of 19 amino acids. Germline CDR1 is GEAIGNYY and CDR2 is EKD. Trimming cost V 0 bases and J 0 bases; bases outside gene matches: 14. As DNA, the CDR3 is TGTGCCTGTGACACCGTTACTGGGGGCCAATACACCAACACCGATAAACTCATCTTT. Encoded protein: CACDTVTGGQYTNTDKLIF.

This clone was detected a few times. For this DNA, TCRdb reports the protein of a much larger clone, which diverges at residue 13, most likely from a read error; the protein presented here is translated directly from the DNA. V gene TRDV2 combines with J gene TRDJ1, with 11 bases aligning to TRDD3. CDR1 is GEAIGNYY, CDR2 EKD, per germline. The CDR3 has 15 residues. The CDR3 here is CACDAIGGYEDKPIF. Here the CDR3 DNA reads TGTGCCTGTGACGCTATTGGGGGATACGAGGATAAACCCATCTTT.

This clone has ten or more counts. The identical CDR3 is also encoded by other nucleotide sequences in the sample. The chain uses TRDV2 and TRDJ1; TRDD3 matches 9 bases. From germline, CDR1 is GEAIGNYY and CDR2 EKD. Losses at the gene ends were 4 bases for V and 6 bases for J; bases not matched to a gene: 20. There are 18 residues in the CDR3. Here the CDR3 DNA reads TGTGCCTGTGATCCCCTAGTACTGGGGGAAGACACCAATCATAAACTCATCTTT. This codes for CACDPLVLGEDTNHKLIF.

This clone was observed many times. J is TRDJ1 and V is TRDV2; 7 bases match TRDD3. Germline-derived CDR1 and CDR2 are GEAIGNYY and EKD. This CDR3 has 18 amino acids. Trimming cost V 0 bases and J 1 base; bases outside gene matches: 13. CDR3 sequence (DNA): TGTGCCTGTGACACCGTGTCCAGTACTGGGGATGCCACCGATAAACTCATCTTT. Translated: CACDTVSSTGDATDKLIF.

Comments on this clone: The translation of this DNA and the TCRdb protein of a much larger clone differ at residue 5, probably owing to a read error; the protein shown here is translated from the DNA. The CDR3 DNA is TGTGCCTGTGACAACGTGGGGGATACGACGTACACCGATAAACTCATCTTT. Its translation is CACDNVGDTTYTDKLIF. V and J are TRDV2 and TRDJ1, with 11 bases matching TRDD3. CDR3 size: 17 residues. Germline CDR1 reads GEAIGNYY; CDR2 reads EKD. Germline trimming cut 2 bases from V and 0 bases from J; bases unmatched to any gene: 7.

In the case of this clone: The protein recorded in TCRdb matches a much larger clone and deviates from this DNA's translation at residue 13, suggesting a read error; the protein here is obtained by translating the DNA. The V and J genes are TRDV2 and TRDJ1, with TRDD3 matching over 9 bases. CDR1 is GEAIGNYY and CDR2 is EKD in the germline V gene. The CDR3 sequence is 15 residues long. This CDR3 is CACVRLGDNTDKPIF. CDR3 bases: TGTGCCTGTGTTAGACTGGGGGACAACACCGATAAACCCATCTTT.